This entry describes one TCR beta chain. The antigen is unknown. This record comes from a study of cytomegalovirus exposure and HLA in healthy donors. Notes on the study in general: It has been reported that TCR beta sequences accurately predicted the HLA-A and HLA-B alleles of most subjects. Several top significant clusters appeared, in a later analysis, to be linked to common viral pathogens. Across donors, most TCRs were seen rarely, yet some public ones were widespread.

Primers for the PCR totalled 60 Vbeta and 13 Jbeta. Profiled with immunoSEQ multiplex PCR; TCRdb holds only in-frame clones, not every one. The sample has 150,000 to 200,000 clones. J lost 5 bases, V lost 2 bases, and 6 bases had no gene match. The CDR3 sequence is 15 residues long. Looked up from germline, CDR1 is MNHEY and CDR2 is SVGAGI. Sequencing was done on a sample of PBMCs. J is TRBJ1-1 and V is TRBV6-5; 9 nucleotides match TRBD1. The origin of this receptor is a woman aged 55-69 years in good health and CMV-seronegative. The CDR3 is CASSYGYRGQTEAFF. CDR3 nucleotides: TGTGCCAGCAGTTACGGGTACAGGGGGCAAACTGAAGCTTTCTTT.